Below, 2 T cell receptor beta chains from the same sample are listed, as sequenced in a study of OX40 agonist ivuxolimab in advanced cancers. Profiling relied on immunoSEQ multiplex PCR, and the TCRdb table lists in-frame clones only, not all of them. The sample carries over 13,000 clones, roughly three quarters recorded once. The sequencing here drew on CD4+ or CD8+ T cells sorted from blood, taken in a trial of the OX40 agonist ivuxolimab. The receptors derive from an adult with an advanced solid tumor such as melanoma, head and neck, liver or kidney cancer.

Here the CDR3 DNA reads TGTGCCAGCAGCCCGGGACAGGGTTTTGGGTCTGGAAACACCATATATTTT. It encodes CASSPGQGFGSGNTIYF. The chain joins TRBV7-9 to TRBJ1-3, with TRBD1 matching 9 bases. Per germline, CDR1 SEHNR and CDR2 FQNEAQ (reference sequence). The CDR3 spans 17 residues. Trimming took 5 bases from V and 1 from J; bases not matched to a gene: 9.

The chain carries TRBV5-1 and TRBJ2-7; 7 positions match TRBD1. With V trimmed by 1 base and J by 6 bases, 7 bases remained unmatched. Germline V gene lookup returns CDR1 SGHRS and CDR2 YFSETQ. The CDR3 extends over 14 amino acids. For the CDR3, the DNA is TGCGCCAGCAGCTTGCTTGACAGGGCAGGCGAGCAGTACTTC. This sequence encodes CASSLLDRAGEQYF.